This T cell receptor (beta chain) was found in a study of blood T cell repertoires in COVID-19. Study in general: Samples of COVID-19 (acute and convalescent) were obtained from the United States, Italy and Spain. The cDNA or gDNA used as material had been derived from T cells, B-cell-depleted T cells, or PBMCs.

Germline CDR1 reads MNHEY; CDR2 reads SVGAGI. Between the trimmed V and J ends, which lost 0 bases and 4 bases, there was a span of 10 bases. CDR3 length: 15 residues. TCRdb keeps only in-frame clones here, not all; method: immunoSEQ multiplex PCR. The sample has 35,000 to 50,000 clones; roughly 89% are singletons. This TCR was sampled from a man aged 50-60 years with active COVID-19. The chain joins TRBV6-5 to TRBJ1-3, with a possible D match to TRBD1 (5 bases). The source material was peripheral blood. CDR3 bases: TGTGCCAGCAGTTACTCCGGGGGAACCGGAAACACCATATATTTT. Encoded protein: CASSYSGGTGNTIYF.